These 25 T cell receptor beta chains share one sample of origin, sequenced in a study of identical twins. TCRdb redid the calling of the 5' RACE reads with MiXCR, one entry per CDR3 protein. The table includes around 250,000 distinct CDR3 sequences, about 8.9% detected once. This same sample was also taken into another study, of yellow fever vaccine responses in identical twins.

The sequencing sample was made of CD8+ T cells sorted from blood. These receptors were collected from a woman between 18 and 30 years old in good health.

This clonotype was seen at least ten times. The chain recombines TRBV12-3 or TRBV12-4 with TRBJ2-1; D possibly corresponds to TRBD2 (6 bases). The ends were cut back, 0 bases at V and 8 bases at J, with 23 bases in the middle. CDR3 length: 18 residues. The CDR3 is CASSLAGTSDPSRDEQFF. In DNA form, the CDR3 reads TGTGCCAGCAGTTTAGCGGGGACTTCTGACCCATCTAGGGATGAGCAGTTCTTC.

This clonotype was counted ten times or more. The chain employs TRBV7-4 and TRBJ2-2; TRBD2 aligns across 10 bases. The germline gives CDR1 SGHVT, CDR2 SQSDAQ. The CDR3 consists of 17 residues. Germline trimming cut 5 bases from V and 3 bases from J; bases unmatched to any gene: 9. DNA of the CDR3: TGTGCCAGCAGCCTCAAGCGGGAGGGCCCTCACACCGGGGAGCTGTTTTTT. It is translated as CASSLKREGPHTGELFF.

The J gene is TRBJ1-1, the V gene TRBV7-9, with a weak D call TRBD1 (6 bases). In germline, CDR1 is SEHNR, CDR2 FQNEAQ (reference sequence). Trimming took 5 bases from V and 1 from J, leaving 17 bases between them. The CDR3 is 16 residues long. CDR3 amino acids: CASSPAGGLGNTEAFF. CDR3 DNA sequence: TGTGCCAGCAGCCCCGCTGGGGGGCTGGGGAACACTGAAGCTTTCTTT. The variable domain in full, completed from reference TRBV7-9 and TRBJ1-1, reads DTGVSQNPRHKITKRGQNVTFRCDPISEHNRLYWYRQTLGQGPEFLTYFQNEAQLEKSRLLSDRFSAERPKGSFSTLEIQRTEQGDSAMYLCASSPAGGLGNTEAFFGQGTRLTVV.

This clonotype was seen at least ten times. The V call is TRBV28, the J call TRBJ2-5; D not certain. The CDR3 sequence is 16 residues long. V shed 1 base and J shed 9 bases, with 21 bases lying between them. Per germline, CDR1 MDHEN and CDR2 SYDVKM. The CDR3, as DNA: TGTGCCAGCAGTTTATCCCCTCTCATAGAAGAGATTGCCCAGTACTTC. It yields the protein CASSLSPLIEEIAQYF.

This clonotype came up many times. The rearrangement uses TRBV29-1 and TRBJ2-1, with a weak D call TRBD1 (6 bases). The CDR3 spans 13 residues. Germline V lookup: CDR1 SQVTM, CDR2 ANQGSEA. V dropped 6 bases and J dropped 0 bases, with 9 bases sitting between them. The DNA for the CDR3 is TGCAGCGTCGAGGACAGCTCCTACAATGAGCAGTTCTTC. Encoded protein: CSVEDSSYNEQFF.

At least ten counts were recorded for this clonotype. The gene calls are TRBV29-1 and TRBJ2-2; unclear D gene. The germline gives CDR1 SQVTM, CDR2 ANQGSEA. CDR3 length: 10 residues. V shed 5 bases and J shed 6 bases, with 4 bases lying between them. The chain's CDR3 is CSVRAGELFF. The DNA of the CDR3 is TGCAGCGTTCGGGCCGGGGAGCTGTTTTTT.

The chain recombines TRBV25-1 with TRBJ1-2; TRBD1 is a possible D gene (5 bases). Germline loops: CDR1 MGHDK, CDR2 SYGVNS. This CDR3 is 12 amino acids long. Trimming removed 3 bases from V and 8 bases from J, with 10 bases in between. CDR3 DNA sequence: TGTGCCAGCAGTGATGCAGGGTACGGCTACACCTTC. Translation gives CASSDAGYGYTF.

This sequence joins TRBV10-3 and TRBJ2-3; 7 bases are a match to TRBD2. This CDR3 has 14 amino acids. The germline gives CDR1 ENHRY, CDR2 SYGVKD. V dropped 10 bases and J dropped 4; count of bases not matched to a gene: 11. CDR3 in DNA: TGTGCCAAATCGGTCGCGGGAGAGGCAGATACGCAGTATTTT. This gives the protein CAKSVAGEADTQYF.

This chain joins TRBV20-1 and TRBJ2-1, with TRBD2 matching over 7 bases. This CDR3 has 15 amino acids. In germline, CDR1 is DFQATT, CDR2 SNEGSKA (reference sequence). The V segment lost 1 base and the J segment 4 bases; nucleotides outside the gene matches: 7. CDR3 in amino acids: CSARGAGRNYNEQFF. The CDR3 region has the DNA TGCAGTGCTAGAGGGGCCGGGAGGAATTACAATGAGCAGTTCTTC.

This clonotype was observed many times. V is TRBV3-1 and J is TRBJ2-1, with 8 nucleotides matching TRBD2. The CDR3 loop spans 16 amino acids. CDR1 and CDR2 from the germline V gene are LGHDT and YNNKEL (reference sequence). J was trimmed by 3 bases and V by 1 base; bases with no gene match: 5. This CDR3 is CASSQGELAVYNEQFF. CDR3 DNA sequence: TGTGCCAGCAGCCAAGGGGAACTAGCGGTCTACAATGAGCAGTTCTTC.

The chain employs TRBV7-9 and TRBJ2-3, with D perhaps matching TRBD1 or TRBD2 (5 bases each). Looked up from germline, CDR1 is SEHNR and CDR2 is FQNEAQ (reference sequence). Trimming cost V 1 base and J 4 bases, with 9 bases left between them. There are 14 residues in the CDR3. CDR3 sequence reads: CASSLGGSPDTQYF. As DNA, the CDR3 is TGTGCCAGCAGCTTAGGGGGGAGTCCAGATACGCAGTATTTT.

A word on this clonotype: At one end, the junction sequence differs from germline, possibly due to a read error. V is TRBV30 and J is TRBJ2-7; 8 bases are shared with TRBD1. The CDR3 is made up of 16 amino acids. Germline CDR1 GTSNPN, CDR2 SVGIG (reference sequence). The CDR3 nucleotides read TGTGGCTGGAGCGGAAGAGACAGGGGCTACTCCTACGAGCAGTACTTC. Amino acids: CGWSGRDRGYSYEQYF.

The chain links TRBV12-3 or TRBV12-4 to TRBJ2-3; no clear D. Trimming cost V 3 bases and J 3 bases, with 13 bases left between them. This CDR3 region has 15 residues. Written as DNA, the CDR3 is TGTGCCAGCAGTTTTCTGGACGGTCCTACAGATACGCAGTATTTT. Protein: CASSFLDGPTDTQYF.

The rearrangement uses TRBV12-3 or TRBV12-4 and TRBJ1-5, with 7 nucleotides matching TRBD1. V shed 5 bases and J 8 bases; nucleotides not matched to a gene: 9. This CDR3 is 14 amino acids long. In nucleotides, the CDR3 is TGTGCCAGCAGTATCGACAGGGCGTTGAAGCCCCAGCATTTT. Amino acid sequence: CASSIDRALKPQHF.

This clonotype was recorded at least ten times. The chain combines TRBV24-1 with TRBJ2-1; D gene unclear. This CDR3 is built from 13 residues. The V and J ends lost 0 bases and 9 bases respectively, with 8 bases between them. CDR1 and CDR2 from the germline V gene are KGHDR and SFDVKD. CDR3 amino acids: CATSDLPVGEQFF. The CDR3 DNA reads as TGTGCCACCAGTGATTTGCCAGTGGGTGAGCAGTTCTTC.

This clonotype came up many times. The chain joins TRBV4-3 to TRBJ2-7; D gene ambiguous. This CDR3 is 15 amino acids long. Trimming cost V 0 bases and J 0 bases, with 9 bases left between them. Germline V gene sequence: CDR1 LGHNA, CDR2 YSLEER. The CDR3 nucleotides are TGCGCCAGCAGCCAAGATTTAGAGAGCTCCTACGAGCAGTACTTC. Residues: CASSQDLESSYEQYF.

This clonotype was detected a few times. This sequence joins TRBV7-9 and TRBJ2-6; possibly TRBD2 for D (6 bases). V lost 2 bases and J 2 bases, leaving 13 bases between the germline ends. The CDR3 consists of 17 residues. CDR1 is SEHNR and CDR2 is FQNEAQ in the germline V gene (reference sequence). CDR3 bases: TGTGCCAGCAGCTTATCCCCGGGGGTAACTGGGGCCAACGTCCTGACTTTC. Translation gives CASSLSPGVTGANVLTF.

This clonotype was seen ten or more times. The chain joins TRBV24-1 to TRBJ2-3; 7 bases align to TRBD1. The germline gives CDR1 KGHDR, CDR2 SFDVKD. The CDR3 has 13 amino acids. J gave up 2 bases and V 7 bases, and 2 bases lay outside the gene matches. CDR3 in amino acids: CATRGTATDTQYF. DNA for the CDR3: TGTGCCACCAGAGGGACAGCCACAGATACGCAGTATTTT.

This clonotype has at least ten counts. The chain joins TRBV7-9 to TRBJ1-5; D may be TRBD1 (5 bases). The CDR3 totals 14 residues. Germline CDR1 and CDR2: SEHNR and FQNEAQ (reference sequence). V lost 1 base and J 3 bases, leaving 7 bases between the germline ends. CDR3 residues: CASSLGGDNQPQHF. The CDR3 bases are TGTGCCAGCAGCTTAGGGGGCGACAATCAGCCCCAGCATTTT.

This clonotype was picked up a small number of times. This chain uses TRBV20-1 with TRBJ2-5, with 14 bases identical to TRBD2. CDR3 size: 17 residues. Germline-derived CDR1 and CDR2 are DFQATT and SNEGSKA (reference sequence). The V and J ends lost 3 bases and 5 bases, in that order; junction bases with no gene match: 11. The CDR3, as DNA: TGCAGTGCTAGGGGGGGGACCGGGACTAGCGGGAGTGAGACCCAGTACTTC. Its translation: CSARGGTGTSGSETQYF.

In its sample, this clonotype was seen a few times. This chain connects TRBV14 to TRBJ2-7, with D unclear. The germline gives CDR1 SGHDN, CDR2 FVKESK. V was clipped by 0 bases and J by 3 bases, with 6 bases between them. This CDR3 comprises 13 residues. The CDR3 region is CASSQDLLYEQYF. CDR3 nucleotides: TGTGCCAGCAGCCAAGATCTACTCTACGAGCAGTACTTC.

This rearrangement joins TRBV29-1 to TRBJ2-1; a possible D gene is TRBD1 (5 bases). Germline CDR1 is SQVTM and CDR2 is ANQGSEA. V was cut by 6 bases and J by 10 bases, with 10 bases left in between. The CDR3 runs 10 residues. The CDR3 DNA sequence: TGCAGCGTCCTAAAGGGGGAGCAGTTCTTC. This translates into CSVLKGEQFF.

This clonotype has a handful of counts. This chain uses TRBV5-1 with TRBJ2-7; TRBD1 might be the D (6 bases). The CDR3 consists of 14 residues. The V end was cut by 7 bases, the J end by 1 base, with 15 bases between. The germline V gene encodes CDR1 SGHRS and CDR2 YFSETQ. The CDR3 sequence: CASSRTEPSYEQYF. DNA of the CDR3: TGCGCCAGCTCTCGGACAGAGCCTTCCTACGAGCAGTACTTC.

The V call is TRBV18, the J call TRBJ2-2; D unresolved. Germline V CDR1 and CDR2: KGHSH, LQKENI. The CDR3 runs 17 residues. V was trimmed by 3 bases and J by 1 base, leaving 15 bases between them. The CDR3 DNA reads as TGTGCCAGCTCACCCGCAGAGCCCGACGGGAACACCGGGGAGCTGTTTTTT. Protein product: CASSPAEPDGNTGELFF.

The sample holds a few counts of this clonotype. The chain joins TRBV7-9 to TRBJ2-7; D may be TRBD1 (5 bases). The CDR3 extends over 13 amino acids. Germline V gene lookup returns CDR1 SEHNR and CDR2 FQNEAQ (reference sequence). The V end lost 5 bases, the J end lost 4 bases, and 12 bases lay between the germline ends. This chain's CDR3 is CASSPPQGYEQYF. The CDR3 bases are TGTGCCAGCAGCCCCCCCCAGGGTTACGAGCAGTACTTC. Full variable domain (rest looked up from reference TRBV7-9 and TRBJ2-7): DTGVSQNPRHKITKRGQNVTFRCDPISEHNRLYWYRQTLGQGPEFLTYFQNEAQLEKSRLLSDRFSAERPKGSFSTLEIQRTEQGDSAMYLCASSPPQGYEQYFGPGTRLTVT.